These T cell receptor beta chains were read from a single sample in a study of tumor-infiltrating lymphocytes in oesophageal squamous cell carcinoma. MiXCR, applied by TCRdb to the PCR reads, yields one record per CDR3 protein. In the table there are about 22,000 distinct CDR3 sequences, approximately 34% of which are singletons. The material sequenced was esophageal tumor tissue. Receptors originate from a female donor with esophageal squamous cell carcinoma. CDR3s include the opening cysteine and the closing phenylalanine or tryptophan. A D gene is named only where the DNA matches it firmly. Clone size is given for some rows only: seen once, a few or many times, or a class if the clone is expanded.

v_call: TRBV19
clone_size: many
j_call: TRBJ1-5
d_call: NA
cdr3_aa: CASSIQGSQPQHF
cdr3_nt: TGTGCCAGTAGTATTCAGGGGAGTCAGCCCCAGCATTTT

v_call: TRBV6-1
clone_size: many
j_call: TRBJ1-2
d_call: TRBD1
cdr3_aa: CASSEGQDRFYGYTF
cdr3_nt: TGTGCCAGCAGCGAAGGACAGGACAGGTTCTATGGCTACACCTTC

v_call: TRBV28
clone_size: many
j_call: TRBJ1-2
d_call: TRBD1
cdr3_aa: CASSLAGGVYGYTF
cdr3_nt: TGTGCCAGCAGTTTGGCAGGGGGCGTCTATGGCTACACCTTC

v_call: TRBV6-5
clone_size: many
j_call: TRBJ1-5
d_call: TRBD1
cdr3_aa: CASSYSQGAANQPQHF
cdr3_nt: TGTGCCAGCAGTTACTCGCAGGGGGCAGCCAATCAGCCCCAGCATTTT

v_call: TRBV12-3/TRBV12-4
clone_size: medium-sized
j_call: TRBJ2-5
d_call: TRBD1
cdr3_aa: CASSSGTGEETQYF
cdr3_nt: TGTGCCAGCAGTTCAGGGACAGGGGAAGAGACCCAGTACTTC

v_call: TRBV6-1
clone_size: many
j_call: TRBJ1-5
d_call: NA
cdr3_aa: CASNNNQPQHF
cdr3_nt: TGTGCCAGCAATAATAATCAGCCCCAGCATTTT

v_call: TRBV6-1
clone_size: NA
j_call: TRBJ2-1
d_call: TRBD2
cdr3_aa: CASSYAGGNNEQFF
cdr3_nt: TGTGCCAGCAGTTACGCGGGAGGGAATAATGAGCAGTTCTTC

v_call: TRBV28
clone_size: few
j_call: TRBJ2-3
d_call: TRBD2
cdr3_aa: CASSVLAGGRDTQYF
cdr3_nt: TGTGCCAGCAGTGTGCTAGCGGGAGGTAGAGATACGCAGTATTTT

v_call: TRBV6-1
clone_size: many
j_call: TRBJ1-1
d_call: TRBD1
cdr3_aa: CASSPHRGRVLNTEAFF
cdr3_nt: TGTGCCAGCAGCCCACACAGGGGCCGTGTTCTGAACACTGAAGCTTTCTTT

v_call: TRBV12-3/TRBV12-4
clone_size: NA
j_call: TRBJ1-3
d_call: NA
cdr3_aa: CASNPSGTGNTIYF
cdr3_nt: TGTGCCAGCAACCCGTCGGGAACTGGAAACACCATATATTTT

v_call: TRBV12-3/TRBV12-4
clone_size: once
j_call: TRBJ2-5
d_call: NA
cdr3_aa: CASSLEWGETQNF
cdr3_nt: TGTGCCAGCAGTTTAGAGTGGGGAGAGACCCAGAACTTC

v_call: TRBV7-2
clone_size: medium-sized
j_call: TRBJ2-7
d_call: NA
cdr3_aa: CASSPLPYEQYF
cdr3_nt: TGTGCCAGCAGCCCCCTCCCCTACGAGCAGTACTTC

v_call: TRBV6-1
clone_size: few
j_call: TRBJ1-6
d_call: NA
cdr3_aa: CATSRDPNNSPLHF
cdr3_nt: TGTGCCACCTCCAGAGACCCTAACAATTCACCCCTCCACTTT

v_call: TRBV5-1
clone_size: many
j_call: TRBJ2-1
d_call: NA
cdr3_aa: CASSFGSPYNEQFF
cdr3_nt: TGCGCCAGCAGCTTCGGGAGTCCCTACAATGAGCAGTTCTTC

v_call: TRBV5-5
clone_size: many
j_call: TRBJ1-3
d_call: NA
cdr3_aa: CASSLAGVGNTIYF
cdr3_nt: TGTGCCAGCAGCTTGGCAGGGGTCGGAAACACCATATATTTT

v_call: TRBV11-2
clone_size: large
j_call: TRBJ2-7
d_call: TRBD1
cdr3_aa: CASSSGTGNYEQYF
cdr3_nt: TGTGCCAGCAGCTCCGGGACAGGGAATTACGAGCAGTACTTC

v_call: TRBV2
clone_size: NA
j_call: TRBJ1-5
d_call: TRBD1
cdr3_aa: CASSVSSGTGGAGGQPQHF
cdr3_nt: TGTGCCAGCAGTGTATCATCCGGGACAGGGGGCGCCGGGGGTCAGCCCCAGCATTTT

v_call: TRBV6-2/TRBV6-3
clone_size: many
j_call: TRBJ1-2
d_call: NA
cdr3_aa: CASSGRGSYGYTF
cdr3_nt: TGTGCCAGCAGCGGCAGGGGCTCTTATGGCTACACCTTC

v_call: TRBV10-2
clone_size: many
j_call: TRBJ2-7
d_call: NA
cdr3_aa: CASSEFRNRRAGQYF
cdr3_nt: TGCGCCAGCAGTGAGTTCAGGAATAGACGGGCAGGGCAGTACTTC

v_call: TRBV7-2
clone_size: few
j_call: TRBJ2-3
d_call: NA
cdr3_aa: CASTGQHTGELYF
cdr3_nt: TGTGCCAGCACCGGACAGCACACCGGGGAGCTGTATTTT

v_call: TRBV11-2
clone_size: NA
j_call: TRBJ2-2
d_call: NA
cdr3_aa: CASSLIGELFF
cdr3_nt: TGTGCCAGCAGCTTAATCGGGGAGCTGTTTTTT

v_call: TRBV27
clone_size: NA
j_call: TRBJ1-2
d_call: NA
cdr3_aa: CASNPTPEDYGYTF
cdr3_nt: TGTGCCAGCAATCCAACACCGGAGGACTATGGCTACACCTTC

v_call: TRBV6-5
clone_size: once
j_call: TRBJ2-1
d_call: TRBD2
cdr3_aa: CASSESLAGDNEQFF
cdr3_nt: TGTGCCAGCAGTGAGTCGCTAGCGGGGGACAATGAGCAGTTCTTC

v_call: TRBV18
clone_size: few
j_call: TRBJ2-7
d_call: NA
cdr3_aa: CASSPQGVPHEQYF
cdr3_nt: TGTGCCAGCTCACCACAGGGAGTCCCCCACGAGCAGTACTTC

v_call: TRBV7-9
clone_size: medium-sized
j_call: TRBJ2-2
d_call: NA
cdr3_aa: CASSLDTGELFF
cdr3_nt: TGTGCCAGCAGCTTAGATACCGGGGAGCTGTTTTTT

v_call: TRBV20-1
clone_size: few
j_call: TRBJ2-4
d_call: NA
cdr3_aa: CSAGTGTFKNIQYF
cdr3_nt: TGCAGTGCTGGAACCGGGACCTTTAAAAACATTCAGTACTTC

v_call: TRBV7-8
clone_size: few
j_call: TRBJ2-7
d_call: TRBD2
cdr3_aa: CASSLGSSGSSYEQYF
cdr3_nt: TGTGCCAGCAGCTTAGGTTCTAGCGGGAGCTCCTACGAGCAGTACTTC

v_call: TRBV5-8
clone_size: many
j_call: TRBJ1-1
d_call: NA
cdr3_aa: CASSLGVWTEAFF
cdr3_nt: TGTGCCAGCAGCTTGGGGGTCTGGACTGAAGCTTTCTTT

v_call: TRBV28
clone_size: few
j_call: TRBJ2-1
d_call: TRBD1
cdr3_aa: CASSLVGQGARNEQFF
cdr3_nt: TGTGCCAGCAGTTTAGTCGGACAGGGGGCGAGGAATGAGCAGTTCTTC

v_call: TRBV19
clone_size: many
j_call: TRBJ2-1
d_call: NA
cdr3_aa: CASSTRAGSYNEQFF
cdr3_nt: TGTGCCAGTAGTACGAGGGCGGGCTCCTACAATGAGCAGTTCTTC

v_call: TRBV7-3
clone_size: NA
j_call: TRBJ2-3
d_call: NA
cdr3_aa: CASSLSRFTDTQYF
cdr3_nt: TGTGCCAGCAGCTTAAGCAGGTTCACAGATACGCAGTATTTT

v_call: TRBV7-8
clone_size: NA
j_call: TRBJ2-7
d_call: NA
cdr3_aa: CASSPRGTGPYEQYF
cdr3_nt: TGTGCCAGCAGCCCAAGGGGGACGGGTCCGTACGAGCAGTACTTC

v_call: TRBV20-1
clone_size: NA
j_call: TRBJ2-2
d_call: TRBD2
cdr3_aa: CSAKRSGTSVTGELFF
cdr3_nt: TGCAGTGCAAAAAGAAGCGGGACTAGCGTCACCGGGGAGCTGTTTTTT

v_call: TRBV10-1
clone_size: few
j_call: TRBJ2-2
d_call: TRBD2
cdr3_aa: CASSEFAGGPVGELFF
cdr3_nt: TGCGCCAGCAGTGAGTTTGCGGGAGGGCCCGTCGGGGAGCTGTTTTTT

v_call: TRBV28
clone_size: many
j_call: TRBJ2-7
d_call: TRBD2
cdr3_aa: CASSVTSGSSYEQYF
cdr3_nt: TGTGCCAGCAGTGTGACTAGCGGGTCGTCCTACGAGCAGTACTTC

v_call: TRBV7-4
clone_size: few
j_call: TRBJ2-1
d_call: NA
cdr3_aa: CASSVISNEQFF
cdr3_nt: TGTGCCAGCAGCGTTATCAGCAATGAGCAGTTCTTC

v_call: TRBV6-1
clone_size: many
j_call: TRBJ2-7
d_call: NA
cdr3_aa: CASSGDRGQYF
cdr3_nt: TGTGCCAGCAGTGGCGACCGGGGGCAGTACTTC

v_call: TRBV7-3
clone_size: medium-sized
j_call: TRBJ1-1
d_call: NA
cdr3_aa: CASSITEGTEAFF
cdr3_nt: TGTGCCAGCAGCATTACAGAGGGCACTGAAGCTTTCTTT

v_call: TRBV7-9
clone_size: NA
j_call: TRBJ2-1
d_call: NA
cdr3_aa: CASIPSGARNEQFF
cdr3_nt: TGTGCCAGCATCCCTTCGGGGGCTCGGAATGAGCAGTTCTTC

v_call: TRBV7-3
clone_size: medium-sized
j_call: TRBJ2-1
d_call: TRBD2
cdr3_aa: CASSSGTSGVNEQFF
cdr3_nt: TGTGCCAGCAGCTCCGGGACTAGCGGCGTCAATGAGCAGTTCTTC

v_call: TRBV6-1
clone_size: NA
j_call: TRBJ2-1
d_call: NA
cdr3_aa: CASRTTGEQFF
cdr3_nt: TGTGCCAGCAGGACCACAGGGGAGCAGTTCTTC